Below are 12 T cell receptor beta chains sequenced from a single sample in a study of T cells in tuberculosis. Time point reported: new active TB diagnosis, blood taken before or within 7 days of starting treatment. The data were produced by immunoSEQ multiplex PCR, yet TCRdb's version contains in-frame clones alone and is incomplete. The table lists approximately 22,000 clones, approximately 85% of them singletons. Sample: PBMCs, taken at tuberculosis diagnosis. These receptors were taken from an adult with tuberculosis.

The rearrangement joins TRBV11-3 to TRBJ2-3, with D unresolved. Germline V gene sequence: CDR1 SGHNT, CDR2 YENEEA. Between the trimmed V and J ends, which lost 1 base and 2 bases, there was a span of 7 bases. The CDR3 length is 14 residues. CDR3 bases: TGTGCCAGCAGCTTAGGGCTCCTCACAGATACGCAGTATTTT. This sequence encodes CASSLGLLTDTQYF.

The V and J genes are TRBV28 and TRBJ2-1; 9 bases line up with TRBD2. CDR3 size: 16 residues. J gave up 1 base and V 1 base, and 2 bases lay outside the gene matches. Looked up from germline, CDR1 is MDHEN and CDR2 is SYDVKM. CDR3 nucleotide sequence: TGTGCCAGCAGTTTATCCGCGGGAGGGTCCTACAATGAGCAGTTCTTC. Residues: CASSLSAGGSYNEQFF.

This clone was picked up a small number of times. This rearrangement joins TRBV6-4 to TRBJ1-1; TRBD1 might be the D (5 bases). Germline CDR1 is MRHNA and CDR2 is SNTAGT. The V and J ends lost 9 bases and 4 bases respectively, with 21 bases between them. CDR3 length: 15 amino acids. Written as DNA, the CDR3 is TGTGCCAGTAGGGGCAACGGGAGGGATGTCACTGAAGCTTTCTTT. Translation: CASRGNGRDVTEAFF.

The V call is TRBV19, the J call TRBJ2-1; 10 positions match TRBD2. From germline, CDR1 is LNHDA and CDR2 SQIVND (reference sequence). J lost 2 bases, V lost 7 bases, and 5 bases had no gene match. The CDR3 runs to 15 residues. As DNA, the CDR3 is TGTGCCAGTAAGGTAGCGGGGGGCGCCTACAATGAGCAGTTCTTC. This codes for CASKVAGGAYNEQFF.

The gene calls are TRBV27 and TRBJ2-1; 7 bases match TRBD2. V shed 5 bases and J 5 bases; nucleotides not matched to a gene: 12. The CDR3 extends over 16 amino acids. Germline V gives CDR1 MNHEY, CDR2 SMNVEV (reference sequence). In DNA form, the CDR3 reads TGTGCCAGCAGTACCATTGGCGGGAGCTTCGACAATGAGCAGTTCTTC. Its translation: CASSTIGGSFDNEQFF.

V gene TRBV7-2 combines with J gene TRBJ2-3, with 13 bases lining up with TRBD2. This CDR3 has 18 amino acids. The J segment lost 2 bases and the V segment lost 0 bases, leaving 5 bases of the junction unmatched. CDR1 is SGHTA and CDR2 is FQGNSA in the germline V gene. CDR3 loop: CASSLALLAGGFTDTQYF. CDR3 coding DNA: TGTGCCAGCAGCTTAGCGCTACTAGCGGGGGGGTTCACAGATACGCAGTATTTT.

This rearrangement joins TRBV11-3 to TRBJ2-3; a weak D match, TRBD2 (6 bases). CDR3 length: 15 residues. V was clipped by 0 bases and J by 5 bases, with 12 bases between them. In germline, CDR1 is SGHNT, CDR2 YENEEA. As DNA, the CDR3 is TGTGCCAGCAGCTTAGACGGGAGTTGGGAAGATACGCAGTATTTT. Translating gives CASSLDGSWEDTQYF.

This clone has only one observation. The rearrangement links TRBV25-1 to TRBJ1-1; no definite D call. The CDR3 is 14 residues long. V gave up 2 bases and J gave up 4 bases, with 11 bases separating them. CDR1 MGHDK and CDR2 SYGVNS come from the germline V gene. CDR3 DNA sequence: TGTGCCAGCAGTGAAAACCTTCGAGGCACTGAAGCTTTCTTT. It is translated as CASSENLRGTEAFF.

This CDR3 is CASSPTTGWNTEAFF. CDR3 DNA sequence: TGTGCCAGCAGTCCAACGACGGGATGGAACACTGAAGCTTTCTTT. The chain uses TRBV2 and TRBJ1-1; the D is unclear. Trimming left V 5 bases short and J 1 base short, with 14 bases between. The germline V gene encodes CDR1 SNHLY and CDR2 FYNNEI. The CDR3 consists of 15 residues.

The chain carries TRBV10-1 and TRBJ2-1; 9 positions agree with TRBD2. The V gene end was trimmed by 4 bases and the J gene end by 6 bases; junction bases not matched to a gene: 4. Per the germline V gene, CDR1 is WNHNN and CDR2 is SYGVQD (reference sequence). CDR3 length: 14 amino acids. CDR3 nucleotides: TGCGCCAGCAGTGCGGCGGGAGGGCCCAATGAGCAGTTCTTC. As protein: CASSAAGGPNEQFF.

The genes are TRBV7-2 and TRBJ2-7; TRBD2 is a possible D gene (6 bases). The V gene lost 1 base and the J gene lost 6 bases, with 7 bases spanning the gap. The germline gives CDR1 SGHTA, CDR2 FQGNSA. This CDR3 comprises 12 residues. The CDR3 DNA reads TGTGCCAGCAGCTTAGAGGGAGGCGAGCAGTACTTC. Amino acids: CASSLEGGEQYF. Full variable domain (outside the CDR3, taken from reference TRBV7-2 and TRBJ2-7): GAGVSQSPSNKVTEKGKDVELRCDPISGHTALYWYRQSLGQGLEFLIYFQGNSAPDKSGLPSDRFSAERTGGSVSTLTIQRTQQEDSAVYLCASSLEGGEQYFGPGTRLTVT.

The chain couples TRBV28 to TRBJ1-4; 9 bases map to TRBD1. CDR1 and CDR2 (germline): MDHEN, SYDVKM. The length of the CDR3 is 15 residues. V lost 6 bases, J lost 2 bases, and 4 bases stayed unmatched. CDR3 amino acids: CASRGQGRTNEKLFF. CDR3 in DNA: TGTGCCAGCAGGGGACAGGGAAGGACTAATGAAAAACTGTTTTTT.